Following are 17 T cell receptor beta chains from one sample sequenced in a study of shared clonotypes between healthy human individuals. Sequenced by immunoSEQ multiplex PCR; TCRdb stores in-frame clones only, minus some. Of about 2.3 million clones in the sample, 80% to 95% were seen once. Specimen: naive CD4+ T cells from PBMCs. Subset noted: CD45RA+ positively selected. All receptors derive from a man younger than 35 in good health. Some clones in this sample may be carry-over from other donors' samples.

The chain combines TRBV28 with TRBJ2-7; D is possibly TRBD2 (6 bases). Germline V gene sequence: CDR1 MDHEN, CDR2 SYDVKM. This CDR3 has 14 amino acids. Trimming shortened V by 1 base and J by 6 bases, and 13 bases separated the two germline ends. CDR3 in DNA: TGTGCCAGCAGTTTATATCTCAAAGCGGGCGAGCAGTACTTC. It encodes CASSLYLKAGEQYF.

Turning to this clone: This sample includes further DNA sequences coding for the same CDR3. This chain links TRBV6-5 with TRBJ2-3; D perhaps matches TRBD2 (6 bases). The CDR3 runs 14 residues. Germline V gene lookup returns CDR1 MNHEY and CDR2 SVGAGI. V gave up 2 bases and J gave up 4 bases, with 10 bases separating them. CDR3 coding DNA: TGTGCCAGCAGTTACCCGACGGGGGCAGATACGCAGTATTTT. Protein sequence: CASSYPTGADTQYF.

Notes on this clone: Other DNA sequences in the same sample also yield this CDR3. The rearrangement uses TRBV9 and TRBJ1-3; no reliable D call. Trimming removed 0 bases from V and 2 bases from J, with 9 bases in between. This CDR3 has 15 amino acids. Germline V gene sequence: CDR1 SGDLS, CDR2 YYNGEE. The CDR3 sequence is CASSVAPGPGNTIYF. As DNA, the CDR3 is TGTGCCAGCAGCGTAGCCCCGGGCCCTGGAAACACCATATATTTT. Full variable domain (outside the CDR3, taken from reference TRBV9 and TRBJ1-3): DSGVTQTPKHLITATGQRVTLRCSPRSGDLSVYWYQQSLDQGLQFLIQYYNGEERAKGNILERFSAQQFPDLHSELNLSSLELGDSALYFCASSVAPGPGNTIYFGEGSWLTVV.

CDR3 sequence reads: CSASRAYGDSYEQYF. The CDR3 DNA is TGCAGCGCCTCACGGGCCTATGGAGATTCCTACGAGCAGTACTTC. V usage is TRBV29-1 and J usage is TRBJ2-7; D unresolved. Germline lookup yields CDR1 SQVTM and CDR2 ANQGSEA. CDR3 length: 15 residues. Trimming cost V 7 bases and J 1 base, with 20 bases left between them.

This chain links TRBV6-1 with TRBJ1-4; 7 bases are shared with TRBD1. Germline CDR1 is MNHNS and CDR2 is SASEGT. After removal of 6 bases from V and 10 bases from J, the junction contained 11 bases not matched to a gene. The CDR3 has 14 amino acids. The CDR3: CASRTGTVRGKLFF. As DNA, the CDR3 is TGTGCCAGCAGGACCGGGACAGTCCGCGGAAAACTGTTTTTT.

The genes are TRBV6-5 and TRBJ2-5, with 9 positions matching TRBD1. The CDR3 extends over 15 amino acids. V trimming: 6 bases; J trimming: 2 bases; junction bases outside the gene matches: 7. CDR1 MNHEY and CDR2 SVGAGI come from the germline V gene. As DNA, the CDR3 is TGTGCCAGCAGGGAACAGGGGGCTGGGCAAGAGACCCAGTACTTC. It specifies CASREQGAGQETQYF.

The genes are TRBV6-7 and TRBJ2-5; 11 positions match TRBD2. TRBV6-7 is an ORF, and what it does is uncertain. V was clipped by 3 bases and J by 1 base; unmatched bases: 10. The CDR3 contains 18 residues. CDR3 sequence (DNA): TGTGCCAGCAGTTATGGGCTAGCGGGAGGCCCAATCCAAGAGACCCAGTACTTC. Encoded protein: CASSYGLAGGPIQETQYF.

The J gene is TRBJ1-1, the V gene TRBV28; a possible D gene is TRBD1 (5 bases). The germline V gene has CDR1 MDHEN and CDR2 SYDVKM. The CDR3 is 18 amino acids. With 6 bases removed from V and 1 base from J, the gap between germline ends came to 24 bases. The CDR3 sequence is CASSQKLGLLVGNTEAFF. The CDR3 nucleotides read TGTGCCAGCAGCCAAAAGCTGGGACTTCTTGTAGGGAACACTGAAGCTTTCTTT.

This clone appeared once. The rearrangement joins TRBV18 to TRBJ1-5, with D maybe TRBD1 (6 bases). Trimming took off 6 bases at V and 5 bases at J, with 20 bases between the two ends. The CDR3 consists of 16 residues. Germline CDR1 is KGHSH and CDR2 is LQKENI. CDR3 DNA sequence: TGTGCCAGCTCCGGGACCCCAGGTCGGGGGCATCAGCCCCAGCATTTT. Encoded protein: CASSGTPGRGHQPQHF.

The chain recombines TRBV7-2 with TRBJ2-5, with D possibly TRBD1 on 6 matching bases. Between the trimmed V and J ends, which lost 5 bases and 5 bases, there was a span of 18 bases. Looked up from germline, CDR1 is SGHTA and CDR2 is FQGNSA. The CDR3 is made up of 15 amino acids. The DNA of the CDR3 is TGTGCCAGCAGCCTAGTAGGGGGAGTCGGGGAGACCCAGTACTTC. This encodes CASSLVGGVGETQYF. Using reference TRBV7-2 and TRBJ2-5 for the parts outside the CDR3, the full variable domain is GAGVSQSPSNKVTEKGKDVELRCDPISGHTALYWYRQSLGQGLEFLIYFQGNSAPDKSGLPSDRFSAERTGGSVSTLTIQRTQQEDSAVYLCASSLVGGVGETQYFGPGTRLLVL.

V and J are TRBV18 and TRBJ2-1; 7 bases map to TRBD1. The CDR3 totals 14 residues. J lost 1 base, V lost 6 bases, and 3 bases had no gene match. Germline V lookup: CDR1 KGHSH, CDR2 LQKENI. The CDR3 loop is CASSYRGSYNEQFF. The CDR3 coding sequence is TGTGCCAGCTCCTACAGGGGTTCCTACAATGAGCAGTTCTTC.

About this clone: The same CDR3 is also encoded by other DNA sequences in this sample. The CDR3 DNA is TGTGCCAGCAGTGAAGGCGGGACCCAGTACTTC. It is translated as CASSEGGTQYF. The chain couples TRBV2 to TRBJ2-5; D ambiguous. The CDR3 totals 11 residues. V dropped 1 base and J dropped 7 bases, with 4 bases sitting between them. Germline V lookup: CDR1 SNHLY, CDR2 FYNNEI. Supplemented by reference TRBV2 and TRBJ2-5, the full variable domain reads EPEVTQTPSHQVTQMGQEVILRCVPISNHLYFYWYRQILGQKVEFLVSFYNNEISEKSEIFDDQFSVERPDGSNFTLKIRSTKLEDSAMYFCASSEGGTQYFGPGTRLLVL.

About this clone: Distinct nucleotide sequences in the sample also encode this CDR3. The genes are TRBV10-3 and TRBJ2-2; D ambiguous. Germline CDR1 ENHRY, CDR2 SYGVKD. Deletions cut 4 bases from V and 6 bases from J, with 6 bases between. The length of the CDR3 is 12 residues. The DNA of the CDR3 is TGTGCCATCAGTGCACGGCCCGGGGAGCTGTTTTTT. It translates to CAISARPGELFF.

This chain connects TRBV4-3 to TRBJ2-5; unclear D gene. Germline values: CDR1 LGHNA, CDR2 YSLEER. This CDR3 contains 13 residues. V lost 4 bases to trimming and J lost 5 bases, with 11 bases between them. CDR3 sequence reads: CASSPQYGETQYF. In nucleotides, the CDR3 is TGCGCCAGCAGCCCCCAATATGGGGAGACCCAGTACTTC.

The rearrangement uses TRBV4-2 and TRBJ2-3; a weak D match, TRBD1 (6 bases). With 4 bases removed from V and 5 bases from J, the gap between germline ends came to 13 bases. Germline CDR1 LGHNA, CDR2 YNFKEQ. The CDR3 loop spans 14 amino acids. DNA of the CDR3: TGTGCCAGCAGCCTTGCCCCCAGGGGAGATACGCAGTATTTT. It yields the protein CASSLAPRGDTQYF.

In regard to this clone: Other DNA sequences in the same sample also yield this CDR3. The V gene is TRBV20-1, the J gene TRBJ1-4; D is ambiguous. Germline V lookup: CDR1 DFQATT, CDR2 SNEGSKA (reference sequence). Trimming took off 2 bases at V and 6 bases at J, with 4 bases between the two ends. This CDR3 comprises 11 residues. CDR3 nucleotides: TGCAGTGCTAGATATTATGAAAAACTGTTTTTT. It encodes CSARYYEKLFF.

The chain joins TRBV5-8 to TRBJ2-5; 14 bases are shared with TRBD2. The CDR3 is 19 residues long. Per germline, CDR1 SGHTS and CDR2 YDEGEE. Trimming cost V 6 bases and J 9 bases; bases outside gene matches: 22. The CDR3 region is CASTPRGTIGLAGGGAQYF. The CDR3 DNA sequence: TGTGCCAGCACACCAAGGGGGACAATCGGACTAGCGGGAGGTGGGGCCCAGTACTTC.